Below, 12 T cell receptor beta chains from the same sample are listed, as sequenced in a study of vaccination and CD4 T cells after COVID-19. The Oncomine TCR Beta short-read assay was applied to DNA of cultured CD4+ T cells. TCRdb re-analysed the PCR reads in MiXCR, keeping a single row per CDR3 protein. Of 25,000 to 30,000 distinct CDR3 sequences in the sample, around 64% were seen once. For these TCRs, the target antigens are not known. Treatment reported: approximately nine-day PBMC culture with coronavirus spike peptide pools or control peptides (ViraFEST assay). The specimen was CD4+ T cells from blood, cultured in vitro, collected after SARS-CoV-2 vaccination. The receptor source for this set is a human donor who received a COVID-19 vaccine.

This clonotype was seen a few times. CDR3 bases: TGTGCCAGCAGTGCCCTCAGGGGGCGAACCGGGGAGCTGTTTTTT. This translates into CASSALRGRTGELFF. V and J are TRBV27 and TRBJ2-2; 8 bases match TRBD1. CDR1 is MNHEY, CDR2 SMNVEV, per germline (reference sequence). The CDR3 extends over 15 amino acids. The V and J ends lost 5 bases and 5 bases, in that order; junction bases with no gene match: 7.

This chain connects TRBV6-4 to TRBJ2-3; TRBD1 matches at 9 bases. Germline values: CDR1 MRHNA, CDR2 SNTAGT. V lost 4 bases to trimming and J lost 4 bases; unmatched junction nucleotides: 3. The CDR3 totals 14 residues. CDR3 DNA sequence: TGTGCCAGCAGTGTGGACAGGGGTGCAGATACGCAGTATTTT. This encodes CASSVDRGADTQYF.

V gene TRBV20-1 combines with J gene TRBJ1-6, with D perhaps matching TRBD1 (6 bases). CDR3 length: 13 residues. Germline CDR1 reads DFQATT; CDR2 reads SNEGSKA (reference sequence). V lost 6 bases and J 6 bases, leaving 12 bases between the germline ends. The CDR3 region has the DNA TGCAGTGCCGAGGGGACACCTAATTCACCCCTCCACTTT. Translation gives CSAEGTPNSPLHF.

V gene TRBV19 combines with J gene TRBJ1-6; 12 positions agree with TRBD1. Germline V CDR1 and CDR2: LNHDA, SQIVND (reference sequence). There are 16 residues in the CDR3. V was pared by 5 bases and J by 13 bases, with 12 bases of the junction left unmatched. The CDR3 nucleotides are TGTGCCAGTAGTCCTCGCCCTGGGACAGGGGGCGCGCCCCTCCACTTT. The encoded protein is CASSPRPGTGGAPLHF. Supplemented by reference TRBV19 and TRBJ1-6, the full variable domain reads DGGITQSPKYLFRKEGQNVTLSCEQNLNHDAMYWYRQDPGQGLRLIYYSQIVNDFQKGDIAEGYSVSREKKESFPLTVTSAQKNPTAFYLCASSPRPGTGGAPLHFGNGTRLTVT.

CDR3 in amino acids: CASSSRRDFGAVEAFF. The CDR3 nucleotides read TGTGCCAGCAGCTCACGGCGGGACTTCGGCGCGGTTGAAGCTTTCTTT. The chain employs TRBV12-3 or TRBV12-4 and TRBJ1-1, with D possibly TRBD1 on 5 matching bases. This CDR3 region has 16 residues. Deletions cut 6 bases from V and 7 bases from J, with 24 bases between.

The CDR3 nucleotides read TGTGCCAGCAGCAAAGGTCGTACAAGAAAGCGGTTGAGCTCTGGAAACACCATATATTTT. This sequence encodes CASSKGRTRKRLSSGNTIYF. V gene TRBV21-1 combines with J gene TRBJ1-3. TRBV21-1 is a listed pseudogene. The CDR3 length is 20 residues.

The CDR3 reads CASSDSARTASYEQYF. CDR3 in DNA: TGTGCCAGTAGTGACTCCGCCCGGACCGCCTCCTACGAGCAGTACTTC. V and J are TRBV19 and TRBJ2-7; no definite D call. With 5 bases removed from V and 0 bases from J, the gap between germline ends came to 17 bases. CDR1 is LNHDA and CDR2 is SQIVND in the germline V gene (reference sequence). This CDR3 has 16 amino acids.

This clonotype was recorded a few times. This sequence joins TRBV2 and TRBJ1-5; unclear D gene. The CDR3 loop spans 13 amino acids. V lost 2 bases and J lost 6, with 8 bases in between. Germline V gives CDR1 SNHLY, CDR2 FYNNEI. In DNA, the CDR3 is TGTGCCAGCAGTGAATTAGTGAGTCAGCCCCAGCATTTT. Residues: CASSELVSQPQHF.

This chain uses TRBV2 with TRBJ1-1; a possible D gene is TRBD1 (5 bases). CDR1 is SNHLY, CDR2 FYNNEI, per germline. Trimming pared 6 bases from V and 11 bases from J, leaving 19 bases between. This CDR3 is built from 13 residues. The CDR3 reads CASRGDKGGGAFF. CDR3 DNA: TGTGCCAGCAGGGGGGATAAGGGCGGGGGGGCTTTCTTT.

This clonotype was picked up a small number of times. The CDR3 sequence is CATGDEREATDTQYF. The CDR3 DNA is TGTGCCACCGGAGACGAGCGGGAGGCTACAGATACGCAGTATTTT. The V call is TRBV19, the J call TRBJ2-3; 9 bases are a match to TRBD2. Losses at the gene ends were 10 bases for V and 3 bases for J; bases not matched to a gene: 11. Germline V gives CDR1 LNHDA, CDR2 SQIVND (reference sequence). This CDR3 spans 15 amino acids.

This clonotype was counted a few times. The genes are TRBV5-4 and TRBJ1-2; possible D gene TRBD1, 6 bases. This CDR3 has 15 residues. The V and J ends lost 4 bases and 2 bases respectively, with 15 bases between them. Germline assignment: CDR1 SGHNT and CDR2 YYREEE (reference sequence). This CDR3 is CASSGAGTTNYGYTF. The CDR3 DNA follows: TGTGCCAGCAGCGGAGCCGGGACAACGAACTATGGCTACACCTTC. Full variable domain (remainder filled in from reference TRBV5-4 and TRBJ1-2): ETGVTQSPTHLIKTRGQQVTLRCSSQSGHNTVSWYQQALGQGPQFIFQYYREEENGRGNFPPRFSGLQFPNYSSELNVNALELDDSALYLCASSGAGTTNYGYTFGSGTRLTVV.

This sequence joins TRBV27 and TRBJ2-3; no clear D gene. The V end lost 5 bases, the J end lost 7 bases, and 13 bases lay between the germline ends. This CDR3 region has 13 residues. The germline gives CDR1 MNHEY, CDR2 SMNVEV (reference sequence). Here the CDR3 reads CASSDNGAHTQYF. CDR3 bases: TGTGCCAGCAGTGATAATGGCGCTCATACGCAGTATTTT.